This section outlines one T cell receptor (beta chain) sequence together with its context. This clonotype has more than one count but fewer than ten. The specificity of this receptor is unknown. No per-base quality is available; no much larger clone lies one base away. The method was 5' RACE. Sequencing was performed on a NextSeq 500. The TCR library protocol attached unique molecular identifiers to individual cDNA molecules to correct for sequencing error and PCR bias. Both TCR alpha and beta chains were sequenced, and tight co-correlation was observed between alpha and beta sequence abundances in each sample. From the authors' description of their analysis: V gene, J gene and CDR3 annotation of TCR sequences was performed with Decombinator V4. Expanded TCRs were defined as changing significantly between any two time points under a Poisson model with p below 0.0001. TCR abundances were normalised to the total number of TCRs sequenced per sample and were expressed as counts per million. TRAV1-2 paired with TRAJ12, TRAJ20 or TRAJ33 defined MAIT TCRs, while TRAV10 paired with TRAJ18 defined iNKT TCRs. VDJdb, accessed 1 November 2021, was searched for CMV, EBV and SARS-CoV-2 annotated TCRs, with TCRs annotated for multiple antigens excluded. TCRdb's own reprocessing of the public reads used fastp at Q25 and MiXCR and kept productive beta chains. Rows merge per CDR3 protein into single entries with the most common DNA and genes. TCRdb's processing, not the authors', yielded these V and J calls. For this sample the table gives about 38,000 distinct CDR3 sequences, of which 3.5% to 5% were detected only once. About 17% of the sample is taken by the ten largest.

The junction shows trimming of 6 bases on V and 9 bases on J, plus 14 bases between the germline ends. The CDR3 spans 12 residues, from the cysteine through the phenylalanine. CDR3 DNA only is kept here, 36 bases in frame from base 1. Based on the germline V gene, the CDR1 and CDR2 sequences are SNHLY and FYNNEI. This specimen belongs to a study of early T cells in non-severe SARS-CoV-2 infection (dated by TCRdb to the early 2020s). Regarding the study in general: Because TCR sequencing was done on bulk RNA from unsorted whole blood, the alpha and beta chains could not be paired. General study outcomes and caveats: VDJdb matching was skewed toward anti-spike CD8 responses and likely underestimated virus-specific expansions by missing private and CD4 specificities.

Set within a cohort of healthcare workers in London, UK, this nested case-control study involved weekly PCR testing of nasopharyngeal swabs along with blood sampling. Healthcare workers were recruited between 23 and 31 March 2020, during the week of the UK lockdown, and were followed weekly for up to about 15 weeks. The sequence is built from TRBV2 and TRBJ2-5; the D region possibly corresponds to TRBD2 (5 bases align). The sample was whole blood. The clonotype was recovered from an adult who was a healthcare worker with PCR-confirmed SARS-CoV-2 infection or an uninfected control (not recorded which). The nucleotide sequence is TGTGCCAGCAGAATCGGGGAAGGGCCCCAGTACTTC. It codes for CASRIGEGPQYF.